A selection of T cell receptor beta chains follows, all from one sample in a study of blood T cell repertoires in COVID-19. Here immunoSEQ multiplex PCR was the method, and the copy in TCRdb shows in-frame clones only, minus some. Of 250,000 to 350,000 clones listed, about 88% are singletons. The sample comprised peripheral blood. The receptors come from a woman aged 60-70 years with acute or convalescent COVID-19. The CDR3 runs from the conserved cysteine through the conserved F or W. The order of the fields is J gene, clone size, D gene, V gene, CDR3 protein, CDR3 DNA. D genes are given only for firm matches. Not all rows give a size; the values are once, few, many and, for expanded clones, a class.

TRBJ2-4	.	.	TRBV7-9	CASSSTSLSIQYF	TGTGCCAGCAGCTCGACTAGTTTAAGCATTCAGTACTTC
TRBJ1-6	few	.	TRBV12-3/TRBV12-4	CASSPGSNSPLHF	TGTGCCAGCAGCCCAGGCTCTAATTCACCCCTCCACTTT
TRBJ2-3	once	TRBD2	TRBV6-2/TRBV6-3	CASSHSSGNSDTQYF	TGTGCCAGCAGCCATTCTAGCGGGAACTCAGATACGCAGTATTTT
TRBJ1-5	.	TRBD1	TRBV7-2	CASSIPTGDSNQPQHF	TGTGCCAGCAGCATCCCAACAGGGGATAGCAATCAGCCCCAGCATTTT
TRBJ2-3	.	.	TRBV6-5	CASSYGTPSTDTQYF	TGTGCCAGCAGTTACGGGACACCGAGCACAGATACGCAGTATTTT
TRBJ1-1	.	.	TRBV29-1	CSVELGQKTEAFF	TGCAGCGTTGAACTTGGCCAGAAGACTGAAGCTTTCTTT
TRBJ1-5	.	TRBD1	TRBV6-2/TRBV6-3	CASSIPRTGYQPQHF	TGTGCCAGCAGTATCCCAAGGACAGGGTATCAGCCCCAGCATTTT
TRBJ2-7	.	TRBD1	TRBV5-1	CASSLGQGTHEQYF	TGCGCCAGCAGCTTGGGACAGGGTACCCACGAGCAGTACTTC
TRBJ1-2	.	.	TRBV4-3	CASSQGANLPGYTF	TGCGCCAGCAGCCAAGGGGCAAACCTCCCCGGCTACACCTTC
TRBJ2-7	.	TRBD2	TRBV27	CASSLPGLAGVQYF	TGTGCCAGCAGTTTGCCTGGACTAGCTGGGGTGCAGTACTTC
TRBJ2-2	once	TRBD2	TRBV4-2	CASSLWGGITGELFF	TGTGCCAGCAGCCTCTGGGGAGGGATAACCGGGGAGCTGTTTTTT
TRBJ1-3	.	.	TRBV28	CASSPSTGLRGNTIYF	TGTGCCAGCAGTCCGTCAACGGGGTTGCGAGGAAACACCATATATTTT
TRBJ2-3	.	.	TRBV7-3	CASSSPGTDTQYF	TGTGCCAGCAGCTCCCCGGGCACAGATACGCAGTATTTT
TRBJ1-2	once	TRBD1	TRBV9	CASSVGGRGDYGYTF	TGTGCCAGCAGCGTAGGCGGCAGGGGGGACTATGGCTACACCTTC
TRBJ2-2	.	.	TRBV4-3	CASSQDGAGELFF	TGCGCCAGCAGCCAAGATGGGGCTGGGGAGCTGTTTTTT
TRBJ1-5	.	.	TRBV7-9	CASSLAGRGDQPQHF	TGTGCCAGCAGCTTAGCGGGGAGGGGGGATCAGCCCCAGCATTTT
TRBJ1-1	.	.	TRBV10-3	CAISETGNTEAFF	TGTGCCATCAGTGAAACAGGGAACACTGAAGCTTTCTTT
TRBJ1-2	.	.	TRBV28	CASSPPQGTYGYTF	TGTGCCAGCAGTCCCCCCCAGGGGACCTATGGCTACACCTTC
TRBJ1-2	.	TRBD1	TRBV6-5	CASGAGGSYGYTF	TGTGCCAGCGGGGCAGGGGGTAGCTATGGCTACACCTTC
TRBJ2-7	.	TRBD2	TRBV5-6	CASSLGGLVGEQYF	TGTGCCAGCAGCTTGGGGGGACTAGTAGGGGAGCAGTACTTC
TRBJ1-1	.	.	TRBV5-4	CASSLGRNTEAFF	TGTGCCAGCAGCTTGGGCAGGAACACTGAAGCTTTCTTT
TRBJ1-2	.	TRBD1	TRBV2	CATNPQGYGYTF	TGTGCCACCAACCCACAGGGGTATGGCTACACCTTC
TRBJ2-7	.	TRBD2	TRBV5-1	CASSLVAGGRYEQYF	TGCGCCAGCAGCTTGGTCGCGGGAGGGAGATACGAGCAGTACTTC